This TCR beta chain was captured by sequencing in a study of pediatric ulcerative colitis. Clones were read by immunoSEQ multiplex PCR, and TCRdb kept only the in-frame ones, dropping some. Of roughly 10,000 clones listed, over 75% are singletons. V shed 4 bases, J shed 8 bases, and the junction held 7 bases outside the gene matches. Germline loops: CDR1 SGHRS, CDR2 YFSETQ. This CDR3 has 14 amino acids. Sequenced material: blood. The receptor's source is a girl between 10 and 17 years old with moderate ulcerative colitis. This rearrangement joins TRBV5-1 to TRBJ1-4, with 8 bases that match TRBD1. Written as DNA, the CDR3 is TGCGCCAGCAGCCAGGACAGGGCAGGGGAAAAACTGTTTTTT. Translated, it gives CASSQDRAGEKLFF.